The clone carrying this TCR beta chain came up a few times. Participants' reported clinical history set cohort assignment. These data originate in a study of blood T cell repertoires in COVID-19. Study information: Spain, Italy and the United States supplied samples that represented acute and convalescent COVID-19.

Per the authors' pipeline: How many nucleated cells were present was estimated from reference gene primer amplification. This table comes from immunoSEQ multiplex PCR, and its TCRdb copy is limited to in-frame clones, with some not included. The V and J calls and clone size were taken over from that table, and D and trimming were inferred from the DNA. The sample lists 200,000 to 250,000 clones; approximately 85% were seen once. The CDR3 length is 13 residues. The ends were cut back, 1 base at V and 3 bases at J, with 6 bases in the middle. The V gene is TRBV12-3 or TRBV12-4, the J gene TRBJ1-1; D gene ambiguous. The clonotype originates from a woman between 50 and 59 years old with acute COVID-19. The sequenced sample consisted of PBMCs or T cells enriched from blood (not recorded which). The CDR3 coding sequence is TGTGCCAGCAGTTTAGTATCGGACACTGAAGCTTTCTTT. It codes for CASSLVSDTEAFF.